The 10 T cell receptor beta chains listed next were all sequenced from one sample in a study of blood T cells in healthy people across ages. The authors ran a second PCR of roughly 6 to 12 cycles using a sample-barcoded 5' primer and a J-beta primer mix. TCRdb redid the calling of the 5' RACE reads with MiXCR, one entry per CDR3 protein. This table has 710,000 or so distinct CDR3 sequences, 20% to 25% appearing once. Material for sequencing was blood. Receptors originate from a man in his 70s in good health.

This clonotype occurred a few times. The genes are TRBV30 and TRBJ1-6; D gene ambiguous. Germline CDR1 and CDR2: GTSNPN and SVGIG (reference sequence). The CDR3 has 11 amino acids. Here the CDR3 DNA reads TGTTGCCTGGAGTTCCAGGCAACTCCCCACTTT. Translated: CCLEFQATPHF. The whole variable domain, remainder taken from reference TRBV30 and TRBJ1-6, is SQTIHQWPATLVQPVGSPLSLECTVEGTSNPNLYWYRQAAGRGLQLLFYSVGIGQISSEVPQNLSASRPQDRQFILSSKKLLLSDSGFYLCCLEFQATPHFGNGTRLTVT.

The chain links TRBV7-6 to TRBJ2-5; D unresolved. Between the trimmed V and J ends, which lost 5 bases and 4 bases, there was a span of 11 bases. In germline, CDR1 is SGHVS, CDR2 FNYEAQ. This CDR3 contains 13 residues. The CDR3 reads CASSPLPSETQYF. CDR3 nucleotide sequence: TGTGCCAGCAGCCCGTTGCCGTCAGAGACCCAGTACTTC.

The chain couples TRBV20-1 to TRBJ2-3, with a weak D call TRBD2 (6 bases). The CDR3 consists of 16 residues. The germline V and J ends were trimmed by 0 bases and 2 bases, with 15 bases remaining between them. The germline gives CDR1 DFQATT, CDR2 SNEGSKA (reference sequence). The chain's CDR3 is CSARDGGLFNTDTQYF. The DNA for the CDR3 is TGCAGTGCTAGAGATGGAGGACTATTTAACACAGATACGCAGTATTTT.

The J gene is TRBJ2-5, the V gene TRBV29-1; 9 nucleotides agree with TRBD1. CDR3 length: 15 residues. CDR1 and CDR2 (germline): SQVTM, ANQGSEA. J was trimmed by 1 base and V by 2 bases; bases with no gene match: 5. The CDR3 nucleotides are TGCAGCGTTGAACCTGGACAGGGGTCCCAAGAGACCCAGTACTTC. This translates into CSVEPGQGSQETQYF.

This chain links TRBV7-2 with TRBJ2-1, with TRBD1 matching over 9 bases. The CDR3 has 15 amino acids. J was trimmed by 15 bases and V by 1 base; bases with no gene match: 13. The germline CDR1 and CDR2 sequences are SGHTA and FQGNSA. CDR3 sequence: CASSLGTGDYNELFF. The CDR3 DNA sequence: TGTGCCAGCAGCTTAGGGACAGGGGATTACAATGAATTGTTCTTC. The complete variable domain, with remaining parts taken from reference TRBV7-2 and TRBJ2-1, reads GAGVSQSPSNKVTEKGKDVELRCDPISGHTALYWYRQSLGQGLEFLIYFQGNSAPDKSGLPSDRFSAERTGGSVSTLTIQRTQQEDSAVYLCASSLGTGDYNELFFGPGTRLTVL.

Worth noting for this clonotype: One end of the junction fails to match germline, which may point to a read error. The V gene is TRBV15, the J gene TRBJ2-1, with D perhaps matching TRBD2 (5 bases). The germline V gene has CDR1 LNHNV and CDR2 YYDKDF (reference sequence). The CDR3 has 14 residues. The CDR3 DNA is TGTGTCACCAGCAGCTCTAGCTTCTACAATGAGCAGTTCTTC. It codes for CVTSSSSFYNEQFF.

This clonotype was seen more than once but under ten times. The DNA of the CDR3 is TGTGCCAGCCTATCCCGGGGAAGCTCCTACAATGAGCAGTTCTTC. It is translated as CASLSRGSSYNEQFF. The rearrangement joins TRBV6-2 or TRBV6-3 to TRBJ2-1; possibly TRBD2 for D (5 bases). Germline-derived CDR1 and CDR2 are MNHEY and SVGEGT. The CDR3 length is 15 residues. With 8 bases removed from V and 0 bases from J, the gap between germline ends came to 14 bases.

This clonotype was seen repeatedly, ten times or more. The chain carries TRBV28 and TRBJ1-2; the D gene is possibly TRBD1 (6 bases). The V end lost 2 bases, the J end lost 4 bases, and 11 bases lay between the germline ends. The CDR3 has 14 amino acids. Germline V CDR1 and CDR2: MDHEN, SYDVKM. DNA of the CDR3: TGTGCCAGCAGTTTAGGGGGCTGGAGCTATGGCTACACCTTC. Amino acid sequence: CASSLGGWSYGYTF.

The chain recombines TRBV4-3 with TRBJ2-3; tentative D call: TRBD1 (5 bases). The CDR3 has 16 amino acids. Germline CDR1 reads LGHNA; CDR2 reads YSLEER. Trimming took 0 bases from V and 6 from J, leaving 16 bases between them. CDR3 amino acids: CASSQDAAVPGDTQYF. The CDR3 DNA reads TGCGCCAGCAGCCAAGATGCGGCGGTCCCAGGGGATACGCAGTATTTT.

This clonotype was detected a few times. The chain links TRBV12-3 or TRBV12-4 to TRBJ1-5, with unresolved D. Trimming took off 1 base at V and 5 bases at J, with 6 bases between the two ends. The CDR3 covers 13 residues. The DNA of the CDR3 is TGTGCCAGCAGTTTAGGAAACCATCAGCCCCAGCATTTT. Its protein is CASSLGNHQPQHF.